The rows below give T cell receptor beta chains drawn from one sample of a study of blood T cell repertoires in COVID-19. Sequencing used immunoSEQ multiplex PCR; TCRdb keeps in-frame clones, though not all of them. The data contain 200,000 to 250,000 clones, around 83% of them singletons. Material: PBMCs or T cells enriched from blood (not recorded which). The origin of the receptors is a middle-aged woman who had recovered from COVID-19. CDR3s include the opening cysteine and the closing phenylalanine or tryptophan. Fields, in order: clone size, D gene, V gene, J gene, CDR3 DNA, CDR3 protein. A D gene is named only where the DNA matches it firmly. Clone sizes are given selectively: once, few, many, or a class where the clone is expanded.

-	-	TRBV3-1/TRBV3-2	TRBJ1-3	TGTGCCAGCAGCCAAGATTCAGGAAACACCATATATTTT	CASSQDSGNTIYF
once	-	TRBV4-2	TRBJ1-5	TGTGCCAGCAGCCAACATGTTTTGGGAATAGGGGGTAGTAATCAGCCCCAGCATTTT	CASSQHVLGIGGSNQPQHF
-	TRBD1	TRBV19	TRBJ1-5	TGTGCCAGTACCCCACTCGTCAGGTACAGGGGCGGCAATCAGCCCCAGCATTTT	CASTPLVRYRGGNQPQHF
-	-	TRBV9	TRBJ2-2	TGTGCCAGCAGCGTAGAGGAAAGGGCTAGCGTCGGGGAGCTGTTTTTT	CASSVEERASVGELFF
-	-	TRBV2	TRBJ1-5	TGTGCTACAGGGCGTCAGCCCCAGCATTTT	CATGRQPQHF
-	TRBD1	TRBV5-1	TRBJ2-3	TGCGCCAGCAGTAAAAAGGGGGCGGATGGCACAGATACGCAGTATTTT	CASSKKGADGTDTQYF
once	TRBD1	TRBV15	TRBJ1-2	TGTGCCACCAGCAGAGTCGACAGGGTCTATGGCTACACCTTC	CATSRVDRVYGYTF
-	TRBD2	TRBV10-3	TRBJ2-1	TGTGCCATCAGTGGGCTAGCGGGATTGGATGAGCAGTTCTTC	CAISGLAGLDEQFF
-	-	TRBV19	TRBJ1-1	TGTGCCAGCGCCCCGTGGGAGGGCACTGAAGCTTTCTTT	CASAPWEGTEAFF
-	-	TRBV28	TRBJ1-1	TGTGCCAGCAGTTTGAACAGTTACACTGAAGCTTTCTTT	CASSLNSYTEAFF
-	TRBD1	TRBV3-1/TRBV3-2	TRBJ1-2	TGTGCCAGCAGCCAAGATTGGGGACAGGGGTCTTATGGCTACACCTTC	CASSQDWGQGSYGYTF
-	-	TRBV3-1/TRBV3-2	TRBJ1-3	TGTGCCAGCAGCCATCCAGGAGGGAGGAGAAACACCATATATTTT	CASSHPGGRRNTIYF
once	-	TRBV18	TRBJ1-1	TGTGCCAGCTCACCGATACAGTTTTACACTGAAGCTTTCTTT	CASSPIQFYTEAFF
-	-	TRBV28	TRBJ1-1	TGTGCCAGCAGCCCCGGAGCTTTCTTT	CASSPGAFF
-	-	TRBV6-5	TRBJ2-1	TGTGCCAGCACCTCAAGGGGGAGAGGTTACAATGAGCAGTTCTTC	CASTSRGRGYNEQFF
-	TRBD2	TRBV15	TRBJ2-3	TGTGCCACCAGCCTTAGCGGGAGTAGAGATACGCAGTATTTT	CATSLSGSRDTQYF
-	TRBD2	TRBV7-3	TRBJ2-3	TGTGCCAGCAGCCCGTCAGCGGGATACACAGATACGCAGTATTTT	CASSPSAGYTDTQYF
-	TRBD2	TRBV18	TRBJ2-1	TGTGCCAGCTCATCAACTAGCGGGAGCTCCTACAATGAGCAGTTCTTC	CASSSTSGSSYNEQFF
once	-	TRBV11-3	TRBJ1-4	TGTGCCAGCAGCTTAAAACCCCGGAGGAGGGACAATGAAAAACTGTTTTTT	CASSLKPRRRDNEKLFF
-	-	TRBV5-1	TRBJ1-2	TGCGCCAGCAGCACTCCCCAGGGATATGGCTACACCTTC	CASSTPQGYGYTF
-	TRBD1	TRBV6-5	TRBJ1-6	TGTGCCAGCAGTTACGGGTGGGACAGCTATAATTCACCCCTCCACTTT	CASSYGWDSYNSPLHF
once	TRBD1	TRBV2	TRBJ1-3	TGTGCCAGCAGGAGGGACAGTTCTGGAAACACCATATATTTT	CASRRDSSGNTIYF
-	TRBD2	TRBV27	TRBJ2-1	TGTGCCACCCTTGGGGCTAGCGGGAGGCTGTTCTTC	CATLGASGRLFF
-	TRBD1	TRBV12-3/TRBV12-4	TRBJ1-2	TGTGCCAGCACTTTACAGGGGGCTTTTGGCTACACCTTC	CASTLQGAFGYTF
-	-	TRBV13	TRBJ2-1	TGTGCCAGCATCTATAGCGGTGTTTACAATGAGCAGTTCTTC	CASIYSGVYNEQFF
-	TRBD2	TRBV14	TRBJ2-1	TGTGCCAGCAGCCATAGGACTAGCAAGGGACATAGCGGTGAGCAGTTCTTC	CASSHRTSKGHSGEQFF
-	TRBD2	TRBV30	TRBJ2-1	TGTGCCTTGACTAGCGGGAGGTCCTACAATGAGCAGTTCTTC	CALTSGRSYNEQFF
-	TRBD1	TRBV7-2	TRBJ2-2	TGTGCCAGCAGCTACCCGGGACAGGGAGCGACGAACACCGGGGAGCTGTTTTTT	CASSYPGQGATNTGELFF
-	-	TRBV18	TRBJ1-3	TGTGTCAGCTCACCCCAGGAGGGTAGCTCTGGAAACACCATATATTTT	CVSSPQEGSSGNTIYF
-	TRBD1	TRBV19	TRBJ1-5	TGTGCCAGTACCCTTGGACAGGGTAATCAGCCCCAGCATTTT	CASTLGQGNQPQHF
-	-	TRBV3-1/TRBV3-2	TRBJ2-1	TGTGCCAGCAGCCAAGAGTTAGGCTTTACAACTACGCAGTTCTTC	CASSQELGFTTTQFF
-	-	TRBV3-1/TRBV3-2	TRBJ2-1	TGTGCCAGCAGCCAGTCTAGGCCGTCCTACAATGAGCAGTTCTTC	CASSQSRPSYNEQFF
few	-	TRBV5-1	TRBJ2-3	TGCGCCAGCACTAGCACAGATACGCAGTATTTT	CASTSTDTQYF
few	-	TRBV30	TRBJ1-5	TGTGCCTGGAGTGATGGACAGATTAGCAATCAGCCCCAGCATTTT	CAWSDGQISNQPQHF
-	TRBD1	TRBV27	TRBJ2-7	TGTGCCACGGGTCGAGACAGGGACTACGAGCAGTACTTC	CATGRDRDYEQYF
-	TRBD1	TRBV5-6	TRBJ1-3	TGTGCCAGCAGCTTGCTCTGGGACAGGGAGGGAAACACCATATATTTT	CASSLLWDREGNTIYF